These 19 T cell receptor beta chains were all obtained from the same sample, sequenced in a study of T-cell memory formation after mild COVID-19. TCRdb fed the 5' RACE reads into MiXCR, producing one record per CDR3 protein. The sample lists around 160,000 distinct CDR3 sequences, around 10% seen once, with approximately 3.4% in the top ten. The sequenced sample consisted of PBMCs or a T cell subset sorted from them (not recorded which). The receptors were sampled from a young man who had mild COVID-19 (a few samples of this study predate the infection). Cell type and time point are not known.

A few counts support this clonotype. The chain combines TRBV4-1 with TRBJ2-5; the match to TRBD2 covers 7 bases. The CDR3 loop spans 15 amino acids. V dropped 4 bases and J dropped 5; count of bases not matched to a gene: 10. The V gene's germline CDR1 is MGHRA and CDR2 YSYEKL. Here the CDR3 reads CASSPTRGGLETQYF. In DNA form, the CDR3 reads TGCGCCAGCAGCCCGACCCGCGGGGGTCTGGAGACCCAGTACTTC.

This sequence joins TRBV12-3 or TRBV12-4 and TRBJ2-5; tentatively, D is TRBD2 (6 bases). V was trimmed by 7 bases and J by 5 bases, leaving 14 bases between them. The CDR3 length is 13 residues. The CDR3 nucleotides read TGTGCCAGCACCGCGGGGCCTCGGGAGACCCAGTACTTC. Translation gives CASTAGPRETQYF.

The rearrangement links TRBV7-2 to TRBJ2-2, with 7 bases fitting TRBD2. Trimming removed 7 bases from V and 0 bases from J; junction bases left unmatched: 5. Germline V gene lookup returns CDR1 SGHTA and CDR2 FQGNSA. The length of the CDR3 is 15 residues. DNA for the CDR3: TGTGCCAGCACCCAGCGGGGCTCGAACACCGGGGAGCTGTTTTTT. It yields the protein CASTQRGSNTGELFF.

This clonotype was counted a few times. The genes are TRBV4-2 and TRBJ1-1; no clear D gene. From germline, CDR1 is LGHNA and CDR2 YNFKEQ. The CDR3 contains 15 residues. V lost 0 bases and J 3 bases, leaving 11 bases between the germline ends. CDR3 sequence: CASSQDLSGDTEAFF. The CDR3 bases are TGTGCCAGCAGCCAAGATCTTAGTGGGGACACTGAAGCTTTCTTT.

This clonotype was counted between two and nine times. This chain connects TRBV4-3 to TRBJ1-2; D perhaps matches TRBD1 (5 bases). V gave up 5 bases and J gave up 4 bases, with 20 bases separating them. In germline, CDR1 is LGHNA, CDR2 YSLEER. CDR3 length equals 16 residues. The CDR3, as DNA: TGCGCCAGCAGCACGCCCAAGGAAAGGGGTACCTATGGCTACACCTTC. Protein sequence: CASSTPKERGTYGYTF.

V usage is TRBV5-1 and J usage is TRBJ2-1, with 8 bases fitting TRBD1. CDR1 and CDR2 (germline): SGHRS, YFSETQ. J lost 8 bases, V lost 0 bases, and 13 bases had no gene match. There are 17 residues in the CDR3. CDR3 residues: CASSLAPGQAYTDEQFF. CDR3 DNA: TGCGCCAGCAGCTTGGCTCCGGGACAGGCCTACACCGATGAGCAGTTCTTC.

This clonotype showed up many times. The chain carries TRBV23-1 and TRBJ2-5; D remains unclear. TRBV23-1 has ORF status, its function being uncertain. The CDR3 contains 14 residues. Trimming cost V 0 bases and J 5 bases, with 10 bases left between them. This CDR3 reads CASSQSGLGETQYF. In DNA form, the CDR3 reads TGCGCCAGCAGTCAATCGGGGTTGGGGGAGACCCAGTACTTC.

There are many counts of this clonotype. The chain joins TRBV12-3 or TRBV12-4 to TRBJ2-5; 8 bases fit TRBD1. The junction had 6 bases not matched to a gene; V was cut back by 5 bases and J by 4 bases. CDR3 length: 14 amino acids. The CDR3 DNA follows: TGTGCCAGCAGTACAGGACAGGGAGTAGAGACCCAGTACTTC. Its translation: CASSTGQGVETQYF.

V and J are TRBV6-2 or TRBV6-3 and TRBJ1-1; D might be TRBD1 (6 bases). Germline V lookup: CDR1 MNHEY, CDR2 SVGEGT. Trimming removed 8 bases at V and 9 bases at J, with 16 bases between. The length of the CDR3 is 12 residues. The CDR3 region has the DNA TGTGCCAGCGGTCAATCGACAGGCCAAGCTTTCTTT. It translates to CASGQSTGQAFF.

The rearrangement uses TRBV7-3 and TRBJ2-3; TRBD2 matches 11 bases. J was trimmed by 5 bases and V by 5 bases; bases with no gene match: 9. Germline-derived CDR1 and CDR2 are SGHTA and FQGTGA. The CDR3 is made up of 16 amino acids. DNA of the CDR3: TGTGCCAGCAGCGCCTCTAGCGGGGGGCGGGTAGATACGCAGTATTTT. It yields the protein CASSASSGGRVDTQYF.

Here the CDR3 DNA reads TGTGCCAGCAGTTTTCGGGGCCGCAGCCAAGAGACCCAGTACTTC. Its translation: CASSFRGRSQETQYF. The J gene is TRBJ2-5, the V gene TRBV27; D tentatively reads TRBD1 or TRBD2 (5 bases each). V lost 3 bases and J 1 base, leaving 12 bases between the germline ends. The CDR3 runs to 15 residues. CDR1 and CDR2 (germline): MNHEY, SMNVEV (reference sequence).

The chain uses TRBV30 and TRBJ1-2; a weak D match, TRBD1 (5 bases). The CDR3 has 13 amino acids. Germline V gives CDR1 GTSNPN, CDR2 SVGIG (reference sequence). Trimming pared 1 base from V and 4 bases from J, leaving 10 bases between. CDR3 sequence (DNA): TGTGCCTGGAGTGACACAACAGGCTATGGCTACACCTTC. This codes for CAWSDTTGYGYTF.

Concerning this clonotype itself: Given a much more abundant clone one base away, this may be a read error. The chain carries TRBV5-4 and TRBJ2-3, with D possibly TRBD2 on 5 matching bases. Germline assignment: CDR1 SGHNT and CDR2 YYREEE (reference sequence). The CDR3 extends over 13 amino acids. The V end lost 4 bases, the J end lost 1 base, and 7 bases lay between the germline ends. The CDR3 nucleotides are TGTGCCAGCAGCGACTACCGCACAGATACGCAGTATTTT. Translated: CASSDYRTDTQYF.

The rearrangement uses TRBV7-2 and TRBJ2-1; 13 nucleotides match TRBD2. This CDR3 is built from 17 residues. CDR1 is SGHTA, CDR2 FQGNSA, per germline. The V and J ends lost 4 bases and 7 bases, in that order; junction bases with no gene match: 10. CDR3 nucleotide sequence: TGTGCCAGCAGCTCAGGGCCCGGGACTAGCGGGGCGAATGAGCAGTTCTTC. This encodes CASSSGPGTSGANEQFF.

This clonotype occurred a few times. V usage is TRBV24-1 and J usage is TRBJ2-3; the D gene is possibly TRBD1 (6 bases). V dropped 5 bases and J dropped 4 bases, with 15 bases sitting between them. The CDR3 length is 15 residues. Germline assignment: CDR1 KGHDR and CDR2 SFDVKD. The CDR3 bases are TGTGCCACCAGTGGCGTACAGGGTGGTGCAGATACGCAGTATTTT. As protein: CATSGVQGGADTQYF.

The J gene is TRBJ2-3, the V gene TRBV3-1, with a tentative D call TRBD2 (5 bases). With 4 bases removed from V and 6 bases from J, the gap between germline ends came to 17 bases. The CDR3 runs 15 residues. Germline values: CDR1 LGHDT, CDR2 YNNKEL (reference sequence). The DNA for the CDR3 is TGTGCCAGCAGCCTCCAAAGCGGTTTTAGGGATACGCAGTATTTT. The encoded protein is CASSLQSGFRDTQYF.

The J gene is TRBJ2-3, the V gene TRBV10-3; 9 bases are a match to TRBD2. V gave up 7 bases and J gave up 1 base; unmatched junction bases: 6. Per the germline V gene, CDR1 is ENHRY and CDR2 is SYGVKD. CDR3 length equals 15 residues. The CDR3 DNA is TGTGCCATCAAGGCTAGCGGGGTCGGCACAGATACGCAGTATTTT. Amino acids: CAIKASGVGTDTQYF.

This sequence joins TRBV7-2 and TRBJ2-7; TRBD2 matches at 12 bases. Germline values: CDR1 SGHTA, CDR2 FQGNSA. The V gene end was trimmed by 5 bases and the J gene end by 5 bases; junction bases not matched to a gene: 4. The CDR3 has 14 amino acids. The CDR3 loop reads CASSRLAGAHEQYF. The CDR3, as DNA: TGTGCCAGCAGCCGACTAGCGGGGGCCCACGAGCAGTACTTC.

The J gene is TRBJ1-2, the V gene TRBV20-1; weak D call: TRBD1 (6 bases). The V end lost 1 base, the J end lost 7 bases, and 16 bases lay between the germline ends. The CDR3 has 14 amino acids. Germline V lookup: CDR1 DFQATT, CDR2 SNEGSKA (reference sequence). The chain's CDR3 is CSARVFGGGFGYTF. Here the CDR3 DNA reads TGCAGTGCTAGAGTGTTTGGAGGGGGTTTTGGCTACACCTTC.